The 31 T cell receptor beta chains listed next were all sequenced from one sample in a study of T-cell reconstitution after alpha-beta-depleted transplantation in children. A TCRbeta library incorporating unique molecular identifiers was prepared. TCRdb itself ran the PCR reads through MiXCR, one entry per CDR3 protein. The data hold approximately 400,000 distinct CDR3 sequences, with roughly 11% observed a single time. The material sequenced was PBMCs from the stem cell graft donor, taken from the stem cell graft. These receptor sequences come from a human donor who donated a stem cell graft to a child with acute myeloid leukemia.

This clonotype was recorded a few times. The chain employs TRBV20-1 and TRBJ2-5; D perhaps matches TRBD2 (6 bases). Germline values: CDR1 DFQATT, CDR2 SNEGSKA (reference sequence). The CDR3 is 14 residues long. The V end was cut by 2 bases, the J end by 2 bases, with 12 bases between. CDR3 in amino acids: CSARTGEGQETQYF. The CDR3 region has the DNA TGCAGTGCTAGAACGGGAGAGGGTCAAGAGACCCAGTACTTC.

This clonotype was counted between two and nine times. The V gene is TRBV7-2, the J gene TRBJ2-7; D ambiguous. The germline V gene has CDR1 SGHTA and CDR2 FQGNSA. CDR3 size: 14 residues. V was clipped by 5 bases and J by 2 bases, with 13 bases between them. The CDR3 DNA follows: TGTGCCAGCAGCCCCCGACAACTTACCTACGAGCAGTACTTC. It codes for CASSPRQLTYEQYF.

Many counts were recorded for this clonotype. The chain joins TRBV9 to TRBJ2-2; the match to TRBD2 covers 9 bases. Germline assignment: CDR1 SGDLS and CDR2 YYNGEE. V lost 3 bases to trimming and J lost 5 bases; unmatched junction nucleotides: 5. The CDR3 sequence is 15 residues long. CDR3 in DNA: TGTGCCAGCAGCGGGATAGCGGGGGTTACCGGGGAGCTGTTTTTT. It is translated as CASSGIAGVTGELFF.

The chain combines TRBV12-3 or TRBV12-4 with TRBJ1-2, with TRBD1 as a possible D gene (5 bases). V shed 5 bases and J shed 8 bases, with 15 bases lying between them. CDR3 length: 13 amino acids. The CDR3 bases are TGTGCCAGCAGTAAGAGCCGGGACCGGGGCTACACCTTC. Protein sequence: CASSKSRDRGYTF.

V and J are TRBV7-2 and TRBJ2-2; TRBD1 matches at 7 bases. The CDR3 sequence is 15 residues long. V lost 0 bases and J lost 5; bases outside the gene matches: 3. The germline gives CDR1 SGHTA, CDR2 FQGNSA. The CDR3 bases are TGTGCCAGCAGCTTAGCGCGACAGGGAACCGGGGAGCTGTTTTTT. Protein: CASSLARQGTGELFF.

V is TRBV7-2 and J is TRBJ1-2; unclear D gene. Looked up from germline, CDR1 is SGHTA and CDR2 is FQGNSA. Trimming removed 5 bases from V and 0 bases from J, with 25 bases in between. The CDR3 has 19 residues. Here the CDR3 DNA reads TGTGCCAGCAGCCCTATGATAGCCCCCCGACTTGGAACTAACTATGGCTACACCTTC. Translating it yields CASSPMIAPRLGTNYGYTF.

The CDR3 DNA sequence: TGTGCCAGCAGCTCGACTAGCTTTACCGGGGAGCTGTTTTTT. It yields the protein CASSSTSFTGELFF. The rearrangement links TRBV7-2 to TRBJ2-2, with 7 bases fitting TRBD2. J was trimmed by 5 bases and V by 4 bases; bases with no gene match: 4. Germline CDR1 reads SGHTA; CDR2 reads FQGNSA. The CDR3 contains 14 residues.

This clonotype was picked up a small number of times. The V call is TRBV15, the J call TRBJ1-1, with 7 bases aligning to TRBD1. Looked up from germline, CDR1 is LNHNV and CDR2 is YYDKDF (reference sequence). The CDR3 is 13 amino acids. V trimming: 4 bases; J trimming: 5 bases; junction bases outside the gene matches: 4. In DNA form, the CDR3 reads TGTGCCACCAGCATCAGGGGGGGAACTGAAGCTTTCTTT. Translating it yields CATSIRGGTEAFF. Drawing the rest from reference TRBV15 and TRBJ1-1, the complete variable domain is DAMVIQNPRYQVTQFGKPVTLSCSQTLNHNVMYWYQQKSSQAPKLLFHYYDKDFNNEADTPDNFQSRRPNTSFCFLDIRSPGLGDTAMYLCATSIRGGTEAFFGQGTRLTVV.

The chain is built from TRBV4-1 and TRBJ2-5; 14 bases map to TRBD2. The V gene's germline CDR1 is MGHRA and CDR2 YSYEKL. CDR3 length equals 16 residues. The V and J ends lost 4 bases and 5 bases, in that order; junction bases with no gene match: 6. The CDR3, as DNA: TGCGCCAGCAGCCCGGGGACTAGCGGGAGCTGGGAGACCCAGTACTTC. It specifies CASSPGTSGSWETQYF.

This clonotype appeared a few times. For the CDR3, the DNA is TGTGCCAGCAGTGCAACAGGGGCTCGGGGCACTGAAGCTTTCTTT. Protein sequence: CASSATGARGTEAFF. V and J are TRBV25-1 and TRBJ1-1; TRBD1 aligns across 7 bases. The V gene's germline CDR1 is MGHDK and CDR2 SYGVNS. The trim removed 4 bases at V and 4 bases at J, leaving 9 bases unmatched. The CDR3 is 15 residues long. Drawing the rest from reference TRBV25-1 and TRBJ1-1, the complete variable domain is EADIYQTPRYLVIGTGKKITLECSQTMGHDKMYWYQQDPGMELHLIHYSYGVNSTEKGDLSSESTVSRIRTEHFPLTLESARPSHTSQYLCASSATGARGTEAFFGQGTRLTVV.

The sample holds a few counts of this clonotype. The V and J genes are TRBV7-6 and TRBJ2-2; D remains ambiguous. Per germline, CDR1 SGHVS and CDR2 FNYEAQ. Trimming stripped 4 bases from V and 1 base from J, with 7 bases between. There are 14 residues in the CDR3. The CDR3: CASSSEWNTGELFF. DNA for the CDR3: TGTGCCAGCAGCTCAGAATGGAACACCGGGGAGCTGTTTTTT.

This clonotype was observed a handful of times. The chain joins TRBV5-1 to TRBJ2-5, with a weak D call TRBD1 (6 bases). This CDR3 is built from 14 residues. V dropped 4 bases and J dropped 6 bases, with 16 bases sitting between them. The germline CDR1 and CDR2 sequences are SGHRS and YFSETQ. This CDR3 reads CASSPGYRVQTQYF. Written as DNA, the CDR3 is TGCGCCAGCAGCCCAGGGTACAGGGTGCAGACCCAGTACTTC.

In its sample, this clonotype was seen many times. The chain carries TRBV6-2 or TRBV6-3 and TRBJ2-1; 8 bases are shared with TRBD2. CDR1 and CDR2 (germline): MNHEY, SVGEGT. V trimming: 2 bases; J trimming: 3 bases; junction bases outside the gene matches: 9. There are 17 residues in the CDR3. DNA of the CDR3: TGTGCCAGCAGTTACGTTCTCGGCGGGAGGAACTACAATGAGCAGTTCTTC. Amino acids: CASSYVLGGRNYNEQFF.

Only a few counts were recorded for this clonotype. V gene TRBV20-1 combines with J gene TRBJ2-7; D ambiguous. V was trimmed by 5 bases and J by 2 bases, leaving 13 bases between them. Germline V CDR1 and CDR2: DFQATT, SNEGSKA (reference sequence). The CDR3 extends over 13 amino acids. CDR3 region: CSAPDPLTYEQYF. The CDR3 DNA reads TGCAGTGCTCCGGACCCCTTGACCTACGAGCAGTACTTC.

The chain recombines TRBV20-1 with TRBJ2-5; unclear D gene. The CDR3 is made up of 12 amino acids. Trimming removed 3 bases from V and 0 bases from J, with 5 bases in between. Germline CDR1 and CDR2: DFQATT and SNEGSKA (reference sequence). CDR3 loop: CSASRNQETQYF. The CDR3, as DNA: TGCAGTGCTAGCAGAAACCAAGAGACCCAGTACTTC.

This clonotype was observed many times. The V and J genes are TRBV7-8 and TRBJ2-5, with TRBD2 identical over 9 bases. The germline CDR1 and CDR2 sequences are SGHVS and FQNEAQ. Germline trimming cut 3 bases from V and 1 base from J; bases unmatched to any gene: 3. This CDR3 spans 15 amino acids. The CDR3, as DNA: TGTGCCAGCAGCTTTGGGCGGGGGGGCCAAGAGACCCAGTACTTC. Amino acid sequence: CASSFGRGGQETQYF.

The rearrangement joins TRBV29-1 to TRBJ2-5; no reliable D call. Trimming stripped 5 bases from V and 3 bases from J, with 7 bases between. The CDR3 contains 11 residues. From germline, CDR1 is SQVTM and CDR2 ANQGSEA. CDR3 region: CSVQSKETQYF. DNA for the CDR3: TGCAGCGTTCAAAGTAAAGAGACCCAGTACTTC.

This clonotype turned up a few times. The chain has TRBV5-1 and TRBJ2-1, with 9 bases that match TRBD1. Germline CDR1 SGHRS, CDR2 YFSETQ. V was clipped by 4 bases and J by 9 bases; unmatched bases: 5. This CDR3 has 13 residues. Here the CDR3 DNA reads TGCGCCAGCAGCCCAAACAGGGGGCTTGAGCAGTTCTTC. Translating gives CASSPNRGLEQFF.

The chain combines TRBV7-9 with TRBJ2-3, with a possible D match to TRBD1 (7 bases). Deletions cut 5 bases from V and 1 base from J, with 13 bases between. CDR1 and CDR2 from the germline V gene are SEHNR and FQNEAQ (reference sequence). CDR3 size: 15 residues. CDR3 residues: CASSPGGGRTDTQYF. The CDR3 DNA sequence: TGTGCCAGCAGCCCTGGAGGGGGCCGCACAGATACGCAGTATTTT.

This clonotype has only a few counts. This rearrangement joins TRBV20-1 to TRBJ2-1, with 10 bases that match TRBD2. Germline loops: CDR1 DFQATT, CDR2 SNEGSKA (reference sequence). V was pared by 7 bases and J by 11 bases, with 11 bases of the junction left unmatched. The CDR3 consists of 13 residues. Here the CDR3 reads CSGLPSGSGKQFF. Here the CDR3 DNA reads TGCAGTGGGTTACCTAGCGGGAGTGGGAAGCAGTTCTTC.

This clonotype was seen a few times. The CDR3 coding sequence is TGCAGTGCTCCGACTAGCGGGGAGTACTTCACAGATACGCAGTATTTT. As protein: CSAPTSGEYFTDTQYF. V gene TRBV20-1 combines with J gene TRBJ2-3; 11 nucleotides line up with TRBD2. The CDR3 contains 16 residues. The V and J ends lost 5 bases and 2 bases, in that order; junction bases with no gene match: 9. Germline assignment: CDR1 DFQATT and CDR2 SNEGSKA (reference sequence).

Points on this clonotype: The conserved phenylalanine or tryptophan is not found at the CDR3 terminus, so this likely reflects a read error. This chain links TRBV29-1 with TRBJ2-7; 8 bases fit TRBD2. Looked up from germline, CDR1 is SQVTM and CDR2 is ANQGSEA. Losses at the gene ends were 7 bases for V and 3 bases for J; bases not matched to a gene: 11. This CDR3 contains 14 residues. The CDR3 loop is CSGTTSGLVYEQYS. Here the CDR3 DNA reads TGCAGCGGCACCACTAGCGGCCTTGTCTACGAGCAGTACTCC.

There are a few counts of this clonotype. The rearrangement joins TRBV12-3 or TRBV12-4 to TRBJ1-2, with a weak D call TRBD1 (5 bases). The CDR3 consists of 14 residues. V lost 4 bases and J lost 9, with 18 bases in between. The CDR3 DNA is TGTGCCAGCAGTTCGTCCACAGGTACGAGGCGCTACACCTTC. Residues: CASSSSTGTRRYTF.

The gene calls are TRBV3-1 and TRBJ2-1; D gene uncertain. Germline V CDR1 and CDR2: LGHDT, YNNKEL (reference sequence). V lost 2 bases and J 15 bases, leaving 11 bases between the germline ends. CDR3 size: 11 residues. CDR3 residues: CASSQLGRLFF. Here the CDR3 DNA reads TGTGCCAGCAGCCAACTAGGGCGCCTGTTCTTC.

This clonotype was counted a few times. V and J are TRBV25-1 and TRBJ2-5; weak D call: TRBD1 (5 bases). The length of the CDR3 is 14 residues. The V gene lost 2 bases and the J gene lost 1 base, with 8 bases spanning the gap. Germline-derived CDR1 and CDR2 are MGHDK and SYGVNS. The CDR3 loop reads CASSERGLQETQYF. In DNA, the CDR3 is TGTGCCAGCAGTGAAAGGGGCCTCCAAGAGACCCAGTACTTC.

In this sample, this clonotype turned up a few times. The V call is TRBV27, the J call TRBJ2-6; 9 bases are a match to TRBD2. The germline V gene has CDR1 MNHEY and CDR2 SMNVEV (reference sequence). The CDR3 runs 17 residues. V trimming: 4 bases; J trimming: 4 bases; junction bases outside the gene matches: 8. The CDR3: CASSWGLAGAGANVLTF. In DNA form, the CDR3 reads TGTGCCAGCAGTTGGGGCTTAGCGGGGGCCGGGGCCAACGTCCTGACTTTC.

This chain links TRBV20-1 with TRBJ2-5; the D gene is possibly TRBD1 (5 bases). CDR1 is DFQATT, CDR2 SNEGSKA, per germline (reference sequence). There are 13 residues in the CDR3. Trimming left V 6 bases short and J 4 bases short, with 15 bases between. This CDR3 reads CSALRQGGETQYF. In nucleotides, the CDR3 is TGCAGTGCCCTTCGGCAGGGCGGAGAGACCCAGTACTTC.

This clonotype was found many times. The J gene is TRBJ1-1, the V gene TRBV7-6; 8 bases fit TRBD1. Germline V lookup: CDR1 SGHVS, CDR2 FNYEAQ. The CDR3 runs 13 residues. V was clipped by 4 bases and J by 7 bases; unmatched bases: 5. CDR3 amino acids: CASSSTGVGEAFF. The CDR3 DNA is TGTGCCAGCAGCTCGACAGGGGTAGGTGAAGCTTTCTTT.

Comment on this clonotype: A read error may explain this, as a much larger clone is one base away. The chain carries TRBV3-1 and TRBJ2-6; D remains ambiguous. The CDR3 loop spans 16 amino acids. CDR1 and CDR2 from the germline V gene are LGHDT and YNNKEL (reference sequence). Trimming pared 10 bases from V and 0 bases from J, leaving 16 bases between. In nucleotides, the CDR3 is TGTGCCACCAAGGCTTCACGGACCTCTGGGGCCAACGTCCTGACTTTC. Translating gives CATKASRTSGANVLTF.

This clonotype was seen a handful of times. The chain links TRBV2 to TRBJ1-5; D gene uncertain. The CDR3 totals 15 residues. Trimming cost V 3 bases and J 0 bases, with 9 bases left between them. The germline V gene has CDR1 SNHLY and CDR2 FYNNEI. The CDR3 is CASSELPNSNQPQHF. The CDR3 coding sequence is TGTGCCAGCAGTGAGTTGCCGAATAGCAATCAGCCCCAGCATTTT.

This clonotype was found a few times. The V and J genes are TRBV6-1 and TRBJ2-2; a possible D gene is TRBD2 (6 bases). The CDR3 is 16 residues long. CDR1 MNHNS and CDR2 SASEGT come from the germline V gene. V lost 11 bases to trimming and J lost 0 bases, with 19 bases between them. Here the CDR3 reads CAAGSWEVTNTGELFF. In nucleotides, the CDR3 is TGTGCCGCCGGCTCATGGGAGGTCACGAACACCGGGGAGCTGTTTTTT.